Included here is one T cell receptor beta chain sequence, with context. Its antigen is unidentified. The entry originates in a study of early T cells in non-severe SARS-CoV-2 infection. Overall study: With bulk RNA from unsorted whole blood as input, sequencing yielded unpaired chains.

Germline assignment: CDR1 SEHNR and CDR2 FQNEAQ (reference sequence). With 5 bases clipped from V and 4 bases from J, the junction kept 12 bases outside the gene matches. The CDR3 extends over 17 amino acids. General study findings and limits: Lookups in VDJdb leaned toward anti-spike CD8 responses and missed private and CD4 specificities.

Each cDNA molecule carried a unique molecular identifier. TCRdb re-derived calls from the 5' RACE reads in MiXCR, one entry per CDR3 protein. The sample shows some 120,000 distinct CDR3 sequences, 14% to 15% of them seen only once. The clonotype originates from an adult who was a healthcare worker with PCR-confirmed SARS-CoV-2 infection or an uninfected control (not recorded which). V is TRBV7-9 and J is TRBJ2-3; 10 bases line up with TRBD2. The source material was whole blood. CDR3 protein: CASSSSPGTSESDTQYF. For the CDR3, the DNA is TGTGCCAGCAGCAGCAGCCCCGGGACTAGCGAATCAGATACGCAGTATTTT.